A single sample is the source of the 4 T cell receptor beta chains below, sequenced in a study of early T cells in non-severe SARS-CoV-2 infection. MiXCR, run by TCRdb on the 5' RACE reads, gives a single entry per CDR3 protein. This table has tens of thousands of distinct CDR3 sequences, 10% to 15% appearing once. The specimen sequenced was whole blood. Source of these receptors: an adult who was a healthcare worker with PCR-confirmed SARS-CoV-2 infection or an uninfected control (not recorded which).

This clonotype was detected many times. The chain has TRBV5-5 and TRBJ2-1; D call uncertain. Deletions cut 4 bases from V and 7 bases from J, with 15 bases between. Germline V gives CDR1 SGHKS, CDR2 YYEKEE (reference sequence). There are 14 residues in the CDR3. The CDR3 protein is CASSHGALLNEQFF. The CDR3 nucleotides read TGTGCCAGCAGCCACGGTGCTTTATTGAATGAGCAGTTCTTC. The whole variable domain, filled in from reference TRBV5-5 and TRBJ2-1, reads DAGVTQSPTHLIKTRGQQVTLRCSPISGHKSVSWYQQVLGQGPQFIFQYYEKEERGRGNFPDRFSARQFPNYSSELNVNALLLGDSALYLCASSHGALLNEQFFGPGTRLTVL.

This clonotype showed up many times. This sequence joins TRBV6-6 and TRBJ1-1; possibly TRBD1 for D (5 bases). The V and J ends lost 2 bases and 1 base respectively, with 5 bases between them. This CDR3 is built from 13 residues. Germline CDR1 is MNHNY and CDR2 is SVGAGI (reference sequence). CDR3 DNA: TGTGCCAGCAGTTACGGGGGGAACACTGAAGCTTTCTTT. This sequence encodes CASSYGGNTEAFF.

This clonotype was detected many times. CDR3 nucleotide sequence: TGTGCCAGCACCAAGCTCCGAACCGACGAGCAGTACTTC. Amino acids: CASTKLRTDEQYF. The rearrangement links TRBV11-2 to TRBJ2-7; unclear D gene. The CDR3 consists of 13 residues. Germline V gene lookup returns CDR1 SGHAT and CDR2 FQNNGV. With 7 bases removed from V and 5 bases from J, the gap between germline ends came to 15 bases. Full variable domain (outside the CDR3, taken from reference TRBV11-2 and TRBJ2-7): EAGVAQSPRYKIIEKRQSVAFWCNPISGHATLYWYQQILGQGPKLLIQFQNNGVVDDSQLPKDRFSAERLKGVDSTLKIQPAKLEDSAVYLCASTKLRTDEQYFGPGTRLTVT.

The rearrangement joins TRBV2 to TRBJ1-2, with 7 nucleotides matching TRBD1. Germline V gives CDR1 SNHLY, CDR2 FYNNEI. The CDR3 covers 13 residues. Losses at the gene ends were 2 bases for V and 8 bases for J; bases not matched to a gene: 5. The CDR3 reads CASSESGGEGYTF. CDR3 sequence (DNA): TGTGCCAGCAGTGAATCAGGGGGTGAAGGCTACACCTTC.